Sequencing of this TCR beta chain was carried out in a study of T cells in Graves' hyperthyroidism and ophthalmopathy. Study summary: Pretreatment peripheral blood was obtained at initial diagnosis.

Germline V gene lookup returns CDR1 SGHNT and CDR2 YENEEA. V was trimmed by 3 bases and J by 3 bases, leaving 17 bases between them. CDR3 length: 16 amino acids. Amplification targeted TCR beta CDR3 regions from RNA transcripts. The primer set for the first-round RT-PCR of the TCR CDR3 was HTBI. MiXCR, applied by TCRdb to the multiplex PCR reads, yields one record per CDR3 protein. The sample lists about 710,000 distinct CDR3 sequences; 16% were seen once. Stable hyperthyroidism: no ophthalmopathy progression over 18 months of follow-up. Patients aged 18 to 65 with hyperthyroidism were newly diagnosed, with duration under 2 months. Clinicians diagnosed patients from clinical symptoms, serum thyroxine and TRAb, thyroid ultrasound and orbital computed tomography.

The rearrangement joins TRBV11-3 to TRBJ1-1; D is uncertain. This clonotype was obtained from a man aged 18 to 29 with Graves' hyperthyroidism. The specimen sequenced was blood. The CDR3, as DNA: TGTGCCAGCAGCTTGCTACCGGGAGTAACGTACACTGAAGCTTTCTTT. This translates into CASSLLPGVTYTEAFF.